The source of this T cell receptor (beta chain) is a study of blood T cell repertoires in COVID-19. The data were produced by immunoSEQ multiplex PCR, yet TCRdb's version contains in-frame clones alone and is incomplete. The sample contains roughly 300,000 clones, approximately 86% of which appear only once. Participants were placed into cohorts based on the clinical history they reported. The sequenced sample was PBMCs or T cells enriched from blood (not recorded which). This receptor was obtained from a woman aged 40 to 50 with acute COVID-19.

Here the CDR3 DNA reads TGTGCCAGCAGCTCCTACCGGGACAGTTTTTACAATGAGCAGTTCTTC. It yields the protein CASSSYRDSFYNEQFF. This chain links TRBV11-2 with TRBJ2-1; 7 nucleotides match TRBD1. This CDR3 contains 16 residues. V lost 4 bases to trimming and J lost 4 bases; unmatched junction nucleotides: 10. CDR1 and CDR2 from the germline V gene are SGHAT and FQNNGV.